Included here is one TCR beta chain sequence, with context. Its antigen is unknown. With 2 bases clipped from V and 10 bases from J, the junction kept 8 bases outside the gene matches. CDR1 MNHEY and CDR2 SVGEGT come from the germline V gene. This CDR3 has 16 amino acids. The sample originates from a study of T cell repertoires in cytomegalovirus infection. Across the whole study: A matching HLA type, together with CMV infection, was signaled by public TCR beta signatures. Study-level results: CMV-specific HLA-C-restricted TCR beta clonotypes dominated the ex vivo response. Summed public TCR beta family frequency identified CMV carriers bearing the relevant HLA.

MiXCR, run by TCRdb on the reads, gives a single entry per CDR3 protein. The sample holds about 190,000 distinct CDR3 sequences; roughly 27% are singletons and the top ten take approximately 30%. The chain carries TRBV6-2 or TRBV6-3 and TRBJ2-1; TRBD2 agrees at 13 bases. The sequencing input was PBMCs. The TCR comes from a human donor in good health (CMV status not recorded). Some clones in this sample may be carry-over from other donors' samples. The CDR3, as DNA: TGTGCCAGCAGTTACCAAGGGACTAGCGGGGCCGGGGAGCAGTTCTTC. Protein product: CASSYQGTSGAGEQFF.